The clone carrying this T cell receptor (beta chain) came up a few times. Its target is not known. CDR1 LGHNT and CDR2 FRNRAP come from the germline V gene. With 6 bases removed from V and 2 bases from J, the gap between germline ends came to 8 bases. The length of the CDR3 is 13 residues. This sample was included in a study of blood T cells in healthy people across ages. Then a second PCR, running about 7 to 11 cycles, was carried out with a sample-barcoded 5' primer and a J-beta primer mix. One entry per CDR3 protein, called by TCRdb with MiXCR from the 5' RACE reads. The sample shows 540,000 or so distinct CDR3 sequences, roughly a quarter of them seen only once. Notes on the study in general: Older age went with lower TCR beta diversity per million T cells, in a roughly linear way. With donor CMV status unknown, expanded clonotype changes were possibly confounded. When set beside aged donors, long-lived donors presented more naive CD4+ cells and higher diversity.

The sequence was collected from a woman aged 70-85 years in good health. J is TRBJ1-3 and V is TRBV12-5; D gene ambiguous. Material: blood. CDR3 DNA: TGTGCTAGTGGCGTGGAACCTGGAAACACCATATATTTT. It codes for CASGVEPGNTIYF. The entire variable domain, with the rest obtained from reference TRBV12-5 and TRBJ1-3, is as follows: DARVTQTPRHKVTEMGQEVTMRCQPILGHNTVFWYRQTMMQGLELLAYFRNRAPLDDSGMPKDRFSAEMPDATLATLKIQPSEPRDSAVYFCASGVEPGNTIYFGEGSWLTVV.